This T cell receptor (beta chain) was identified in a study of cytomegalovirus exposure and HLA in healthy donors. Turning to the study itself: The 90 to 150 validation repertoires and the roughly 700 first-cohort repertoires shared a platform, a later analysis reported. General observations from the study: According to reports, the classifier identified cytomegalovirus status with high specificity and sensitivity. A subsequent analysis found that TCR clusters from the first cohort also tended to co-occur in the 130 or so validation repertoires, with under 95% of cluster scores above 0.

The V end was cut by 2 bases, the J end by 2 bases, with 7 bases between. Germline assignment: CDR1 MNHEY and CDR2 SMNVEV (reference sequence). The CDR3 runs 14 residues. Comment on this clone: Its antigen is undetermined.

Clones were sequenced by immunoSEQ multiplex PCR, and TCRdb holds only the in-frame ones, with some missing. The sample shows 150,000 to 200,000 clones, around four fifths of them seen only once. This TCR was recovered from a man aged 25-45 years in good health and CMV-seropositive. This chain links TRBV27 with TRBJ2-1; the D is unclear. The sequenced sample was PBMCs. The CDR3 region is CASSLRQAYNEQFF. The CDR3 DNA is TGTGCCAGCAGTTTACGGCAGGCCTACAATGAGCAGTTCTTC.